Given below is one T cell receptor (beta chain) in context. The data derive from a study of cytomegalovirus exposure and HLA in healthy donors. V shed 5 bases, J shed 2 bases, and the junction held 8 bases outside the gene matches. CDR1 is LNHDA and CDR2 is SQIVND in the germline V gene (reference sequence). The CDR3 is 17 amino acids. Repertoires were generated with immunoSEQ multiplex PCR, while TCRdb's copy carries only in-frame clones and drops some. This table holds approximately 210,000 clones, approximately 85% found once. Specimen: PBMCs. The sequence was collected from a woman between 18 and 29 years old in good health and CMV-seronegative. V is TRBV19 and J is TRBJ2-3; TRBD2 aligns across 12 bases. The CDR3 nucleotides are TGTGCCAGTAGTCCTCATGGACTAGCGGGGACCACAGATACGCAGTATTTT. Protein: CASSPHGLAGTTDTQYF.